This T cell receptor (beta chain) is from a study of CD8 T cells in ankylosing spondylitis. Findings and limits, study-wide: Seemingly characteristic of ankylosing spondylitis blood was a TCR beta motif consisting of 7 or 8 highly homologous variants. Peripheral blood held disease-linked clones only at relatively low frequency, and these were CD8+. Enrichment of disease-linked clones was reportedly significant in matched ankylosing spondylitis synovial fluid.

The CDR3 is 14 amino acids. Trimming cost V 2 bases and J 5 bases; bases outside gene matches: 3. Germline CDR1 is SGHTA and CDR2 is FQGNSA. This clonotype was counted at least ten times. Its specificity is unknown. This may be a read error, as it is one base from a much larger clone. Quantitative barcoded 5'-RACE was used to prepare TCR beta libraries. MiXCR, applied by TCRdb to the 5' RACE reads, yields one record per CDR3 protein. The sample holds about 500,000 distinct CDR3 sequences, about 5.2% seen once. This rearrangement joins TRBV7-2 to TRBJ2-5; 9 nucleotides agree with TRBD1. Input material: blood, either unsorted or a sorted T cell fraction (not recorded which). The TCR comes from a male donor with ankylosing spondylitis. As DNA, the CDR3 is TGTGCCAGCAGCTTATACAGGGGGCAGGAGACCCAGTACTTC. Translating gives CASSLYRGQETQYF.